This TCR beta chain came from a study of graft-versus-host responses after intestinal transplantation. At the level of the study: Recipients had transplants, and these were multivisceral, liver-intestinal, or isolated intestinal.

Some clones are missing from TCRdb's copy, which holds only in-frame ones; the method was immunoSEQ multiplex PCR. Of fewer than 65,000 clones in the sample, 89% are singletons; the top ten hold 0.62%. Study-wide results and limits: GvH clonotypes were identified within recipient marrow, with a subset emerging first in ileum or blood.

In regard to this clone: Its antigen remains unidentified.

Germline lookup yields CDR1 SGHDN and CDR2 FVKESK. V was trimmed by 1 base and J by 7 bases, leaving 13 bases between them. The length of the CDR3 is 14 residues. This specimen consisted of unstimulated CD4+ T cells sorted from spleen or lymph node cells, obtained before transplant. The receptor's source is a human donor who was the organ donor for an intestinal transplant. The chain carries TRBV14 and TRBJ2-5; no reliable D call. The CDR3 protein is CASSQAHLQRTQYF. CDR3 in DNA: TGTGCCAGCAGCCAAGCGCACCTCCAGCGGACCCAGTACTTC.